The text below deals with one T cell receptor (beta chain). Its antigen is unidentified. The data derive from a study of long-term antiretroviral therapy in people with HIV. About the research overall: Collection of the earliest samples took place about a decade ahead of the 2015 immediate-ART recommendation.

Trimming took off 5 bases at V and 2 bases at J, with 9 bases between the two ends. The germline CDR1 and CDR2 sequences are MNHNY and SVGAGI (reference sequence). The CDR3 runs to 13 residues. Investigators performed immunoSEQ version v3.0 at survey level. Repertoires were generated with immunoSEQ multiplex PCR, while TCRdb's copy carries only in-frame clones and drops some. Of about 23,000 clones listed, roughly 87% are singletons. General observations from the study: Relative to transplant donor controls, diversity remained lower despite increasing after ART.

The source is a man over 45 with HIV. The chain links TRBV6-6 to TRBJ1-2; D is uncertain. Specimen: unsorted PBMCs, collected 0.3 years after starting antiretroviral therapy. CDR3 sequence: CASSTGPNYGYTF. Written as DNA, the CDR3 is TGTGCCAGCAGTACCGGGCCCAACTATGGCTACACCTTC.